Sequencing of this TCR beta chain was carried out in a study of cytomegalovirus exposure and HLA in healthy donors. Points on this clone: As yet, its antigen is unknown.

Donors showed nominal health when sampled, although they likely had unrecorded immune exposures. Study-level findings and limits: Rarity characterized most TCR sequences, yet some public TCRs appeared in many donors. Reports state that TCR beta sequences accurately predicted most subjects' HLA-A and HLA-B alleles.

Both 60 Vbeta primers and 13 Jbeta primers went into the PCR. How the authors handled the data: In a later analysis, some 80 million unique TCR beta chains included roughly 11 million shared by two or more donors. TCRdb keeps only in-frame clones here, not all; method: immunoSEQ multiplex PCR. V and J calls and clone size are copied from that table; D and trimming were computed from the DNA. The table has 150,000 to 200,000 clones, around 62% seen once. The specimen sequenced was PBMCs. This TCR derives from a man between 40 and 49 years old in good health and CMV-seronegative.

The CDR3 is CAISERTTKANVLTF. In DNA, the CDR3 is TGTGCCATCAGTGAAAGGACAACTAAAGCCAACGTCCTGACTTTC. The genes are TRBV10-3 and TRBJ2-6, with TRBD1 as a possible D gene (5 bases). Trimming cost V 3 bases and J 7 bases, with 13 bases left between them. Germline V gives CDR1 ENHRY, CDR2 SYGVKD. This CDR3 spans 15 amino acids.